This T cell receptor beta chain was sequenced for a study of memory CD8 T cells in hepatitis C reinfection (dated by TCRdb to 2016 to 2017). Turning to the overall study: Of the five donors, three spontaneously resolved two consecutive HCV infections, and two cleared a primary infection but developed chronic infection after reinfection. Pre-reinfection samples were obtained between 55 and 20 weeks before detection of reinfection. Participants who had resolved a prior HCV infection were followed every 3 months in the reinfection study. About five reinfection cases with stored pre-reinfection samples were identified between the late 2000s and the early 2010s. A case counted as HCV reinfection when an HCV RNA test came back positive after two negative tests taken at least 60 days apart. Across an HCV reinfection episode in five or six donors, the study followed the TCR beta repertoire of virus-specific CD8 T cells over time. General study outcomes and caveats: With only five donors, the study could not reach definitive conclusions about public clonotypes linked to secondary clearance.

About this clone itself: Its antigen is not yet known. Nothing much larger sits one base from this clone, and base qualities are not available.

The library relied on the immunoSEQ multiplex PCR assay. Genomic DNA was extracted from the sorted cells, and Adaptive Biotechnologies' automated high-throughput method was used to sequence the TCR beta V, D and J regions. CDR3 regions were amplified with a two-step, bias-controlled multiplex PCR. An Illumina instrument was used to sequence the amplified TCR beta libraries. From the authors' description of their analysis: The demultiplexed reads were processed to cut down on amplification and sequencing bias, and the IMGT database was used to assign CDR3 sequences to gene families. ImmunoSEQ software version 2.0 was used to analyze the repertoire data. Clonotype lists were filtered to remove out-of-frame sequences and sequences containing stop codons in the CDR3. Clonotypes with a frequency below 0.01% were excluded because such clonotypes corresponded to less than one cell. Richness was computed as observed richness divided by input cell number, and evenness as Shannon entropy divided by log observed richness. Repertoire diversity and the similarity between time points were measured using Simpson diversity and Morisita-Horn overlap indices. Clonotypes were sorted into dominant (>1%), sub-dominant (0.5-0.99%), low abundance (0.1-0.49%) or lowest abundance (<0.1%) groups. For the germline index, total nucleotide additions were subtracted from total CDR3 length, and that difference was then divided by total CDR3 length. Imported from immuneACCESS, the table was reduced by TCRdb to in-frame sequences with V and J called. These copies leave out some clones; in studies compared against another copy, an unresolved V gene accounts for under half, and the cause of the remainder is not known. V, J and clone size reflect that table, while D and trimming were determined from the DNA. This sample has more than 45,000 clones in its table, and roughly 90% of those were observed once. The ten biggest clones cover roughly 1% of the sample.

The sample's time point, from its label and the paper: pre-reinfection, 55 to 20 weeks before reinfection detection. The sorted cells were sequenced directly ex vivo, without any in vitro expansion ahead of TCR sequencing. The donors were people who inject drugs and were enrolled in Canada's Montreal Acute Hepatitis C Cohort Study (HEPCO). Total naive CD8 T cells, sorted as viable CD3+ CD8+ CD45RO-, came from a couple of donors at all three reinfection time points as controls. Before sorting, cryopreserved peripheral blood mononuclear cells were thawed, and CD8 T cells were purified from the thawed cells. Negative selection with the MACS CD8+ T cell Isolation Kit was used to enrich CD8 T cells. Cell sorting was done on a BD FACSAria II sorter with FACSDiva software, and data were analyzed with FlowJo. Trimming leaves V shorter by 2 bases and J shorter by 1 base, with the junction holding 1 base beyond the gene matches. Inclusive of the bounding cysteine and phenylalanine, the CDR3 is 16 residues long. Kept here is only the CDR3 DNA, which spans 48 bases and is read in frame from base 1. Sequences SGHNT (CDR1) and YYREEE (CDR2) are obtained from the germline V gene (reference sequence).

The sequence is built from TRBV5-4 and TRBJ2-1; TRBD2 lines up with 12 middle nucleotides. The clonotype was recovered from a man in his late teens or twenties with hepatitis C virus infection. Sequencing used naive CD8+ T cells sorted from blood. Interpreted using the paper, the cell subset or site label stands for: total naive CD8+CD45RO- T cells. The CDR3 loop reads CASSFGTSGSYNEQFF. Here is the DNA: TGTGCCAGCAGCTTTGGGACTAGCGGGTCCTACAATGAGCAGTTCTTC.